This TCR beta chain was recorded in a study of T cell responses to AZD1222 COVID-19 vaccine. Assay: immunoSEQ multiplex PCR; the TCRdb copy retains only in-frame clones and omits some. The table lists about 160,000 clones, 80% to 90% of them singletons. Per the germline V gene, CDR1 is SGHAT and CDR2 is FQDESV (reference sequence). Trimming stripped 6 bases from V and 5 bases from J, with 16 bases between. CDR3 size: 14 residues. Of note for this clone: The antigen is not known.

Whole-study results and caveats: White British ancestry dominated among donors, who included more females, and clonal diversity was possibly underestimated. Repertoires were obtained solely post-peak T cell response.

The sample here was peripheral blood, taken on day 0 of AZD1222 vaccination. The TCR originated in an adult in good health. The rearrangement joins TRBV11-1 to TRBJ2-5, with D perhaps being TRBD1 or TRBD2 (5 bases each). Here the CDR3 reads CASRQYQGGETQYF. CDR3 DNA: TGTGCCAGCAGACAATATCAGGGCGGGGAGACCCAGTACTTC.